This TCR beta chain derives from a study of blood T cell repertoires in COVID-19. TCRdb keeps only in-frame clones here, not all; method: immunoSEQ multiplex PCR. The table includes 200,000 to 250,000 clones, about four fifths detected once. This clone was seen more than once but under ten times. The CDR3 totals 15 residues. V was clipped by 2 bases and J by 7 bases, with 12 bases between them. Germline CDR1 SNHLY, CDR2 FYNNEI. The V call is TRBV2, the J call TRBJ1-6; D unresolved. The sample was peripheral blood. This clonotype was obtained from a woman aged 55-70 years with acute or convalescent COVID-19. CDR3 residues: CASSERSPFNSPLHF. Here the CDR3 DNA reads TGTGCCAGCAGTGAAAGGAGTCCCTTCAATTCACCCCTCCACTTT.